This entry is about one TCR beta chain. The antigen is undetermined. The CDR3 covers 15 residues. The germline V gene has CDR1 DFQATT and CDR2 SNEGSKA (reference sequence). Trimming removed 5 bases from V and 7 bases from J; junction bases left unmatched: 11. This sample was included in a study of T cell repertoires in cytomegalovirus infection. Study at large: CMV infection together with matching HLA type was indicated by public TCR beta signatures.

TCRdb analysed the reads with MiXCR anew, one entry per CDR3 protein. The top ten hold around a sixth of the sample, which has 600,000 to 700,000 distinct CDR3 sequences, 30% to 35% seen once. This specimen consisted of cultured PBMCs, obtained from culture after CMV antigen stimulation. V is TRBV20-1 and J is TRBJ2-1; 10 positions agree with TRBD2. This TCR came from a human donor in good health (CMV status not recorded). Some clones in this sample may be carry-over from other donors' samples. DNA for the CDR3: TGCAGTGCTGAATCCCGGCCTAGCGGGAGAAATGAGCAGTTCTTC. Encoded protein: CSAESRPSGRNEQFF.